This TCR beta chain was observed in a study of T cells after posttransplantation cyclophosphamide. Notes on the study in general: Skin or GI-infiltrating T cells shared few TRB sequences with blood. Donor-recipient repertoire similarity was low at 1-2 months, rising over year one.

This CDR3 is built from 18 residues. Germline V gives CDR1 MNHEY, CDR2 SMNVEV (reference sequence). V was pared by 8 bases and J by 1 base, with 12 bases of the junction left unmatched. This clone occurred many times. Its antigen is as yet unknown. The assay was immunoSEQ multiplex PCR, and TCRdb's table has in-frame clones only and misses some. This sample carries over 45,000 clones, none of them present only once. The sequenced sample was PBMCs. The TCR was taken from a man aged 35-49 years in good health, CMV-negative, and a related stem cell transplant donor. The chain links TRBV27 to TRBJ2-1, with 12 bases matching TRBD2. CDR3 bases: TGTGCCAGCCGACCCCTAGCGGGAGGGCCTTGGTCCTACAATGAGCAGTTCTTC. It encodes CASRPLAGGPWSYNEQFF.